The clone carrying this T cell receptor (beta chain) was counted ten times or more. What it binds is not known. This sample was taken from a study of blood T cells in healthy people across ages. Study outcomes and limitations: Roughly linear declines in TCR beta diversity per million T cells occurred with age.

The V gene lost 5 bases and the J gene lost 7 bases, with 13 bases spanning the gap. The CDR3 contains 13 residues. Germline-derived CDR1 and CDR2 are SEHNR and FQNEAQ (reference sequence). Researchers isolated at least 6 million PBMCs per sample. Together with a sample-barcoded 5' primer, a J-beta primer mix was included in a second PCR lasting about 7 to 12 cycles. Using its own MiXCR run on the 5' RACE reads, TCRdb lists one record per CDR3 protein. The data hold around 870,000 distinct CDR3 sequences, with less than 35% observed a single time. The clonotype was recovered from an elderly woman in good health. Sequencing was carried out using blood. V is TRBV7-9 and J is TRBJ2-3; D gene unclear. CDR3 DNA: TGTGCCAGCAGCCTTTGGGAAGGGAATACGCAGTATTTT. This gives the protein CASSLWEGNTQYF.